This T cell receptor beta chain was observed in a study of cytomegalovirus exposure and HLA in healthy donors. PCR was performed using 60 Vbeta and 13 Jbeta primers. TCRdb's table, derived via immunoSEQ multiplex PCR, lists solely in-frame clones and lacks some. This table has roughly 130,000 clones, over 75% appearing once. Study results and limitations: The study flagged fewer than 200 TCR beta chains as cytomegalovirus-associated. As a later analysis revealed, most CMV-associated TCR beta chains appeared HLA-restricted.

This CDR3 comprises 13 residues. Germline CDR1 SQVTM, CDR2 ANQGSEA. V dropped 4 bases and J dropped 4; count of bases not matched to a gene: 1. This clone was observed a few times. Its antigen remains unknown. The material sequenced was PBMCs. The genes are TRBV29-1 and TRBJ2-2; 9 nucleotides match TRBD1. This receptor was identified in a middle-aged woman in good health and CMV-seropositive. The CDR3 sequence: CSVGTGVTGELFF. The CDR3 nucleotides are TGCAGCGTTGGGACAGGGGTCACCGGGGAGCTGTTTTTT.